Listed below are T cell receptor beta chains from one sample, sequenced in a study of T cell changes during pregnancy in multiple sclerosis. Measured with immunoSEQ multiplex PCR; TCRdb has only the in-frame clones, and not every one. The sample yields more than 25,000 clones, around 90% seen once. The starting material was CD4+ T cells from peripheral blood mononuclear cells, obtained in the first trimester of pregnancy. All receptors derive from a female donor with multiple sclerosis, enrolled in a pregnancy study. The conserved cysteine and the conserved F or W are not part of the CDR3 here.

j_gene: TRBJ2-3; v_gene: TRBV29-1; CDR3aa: SVGRGVEADTQY
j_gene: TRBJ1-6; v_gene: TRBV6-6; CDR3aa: ASSYGWASPLH
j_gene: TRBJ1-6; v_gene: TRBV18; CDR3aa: ASSPTQGDSPLH
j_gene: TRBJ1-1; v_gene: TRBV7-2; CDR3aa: ASSLASLNTEAF
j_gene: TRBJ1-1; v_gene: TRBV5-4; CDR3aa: ASRRRDSNTEAF
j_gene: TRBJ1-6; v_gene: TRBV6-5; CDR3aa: ASSYGARVRSPLH
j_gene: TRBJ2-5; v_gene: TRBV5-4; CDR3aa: ASSLSYGRETQY
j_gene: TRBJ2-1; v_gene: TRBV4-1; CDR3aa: ASSQGDLAGGPYEQF
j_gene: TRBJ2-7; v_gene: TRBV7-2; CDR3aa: ASSFQGIYEQY
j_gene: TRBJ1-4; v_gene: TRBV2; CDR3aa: ASSETTGQGNEKLF
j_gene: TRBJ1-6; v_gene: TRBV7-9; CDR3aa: AILTSESSYNSPLH
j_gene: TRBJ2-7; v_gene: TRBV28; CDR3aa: ASSFSTSVVYEQY
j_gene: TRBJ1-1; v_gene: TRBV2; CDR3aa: ASSEGPPVAF
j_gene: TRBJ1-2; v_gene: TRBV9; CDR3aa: ASRRDTNYGYT
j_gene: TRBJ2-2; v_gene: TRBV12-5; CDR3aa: ASGSQGGTGELF
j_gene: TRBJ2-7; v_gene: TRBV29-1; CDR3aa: SVLPGTGYYEQY
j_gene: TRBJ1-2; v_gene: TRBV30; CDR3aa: AWSVPSAGLPVYGYT
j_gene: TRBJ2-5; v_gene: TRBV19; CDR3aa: ASSISPGHNQETQY
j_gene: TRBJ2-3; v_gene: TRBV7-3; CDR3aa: ASSLTLQGGDTQY
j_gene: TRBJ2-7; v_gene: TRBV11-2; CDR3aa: ASSLGDSVWNEQY
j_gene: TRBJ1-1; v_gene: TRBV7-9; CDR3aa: ASSLGTGGLSEAF
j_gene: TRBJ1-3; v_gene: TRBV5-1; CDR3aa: ASSLRAGEGNTIY